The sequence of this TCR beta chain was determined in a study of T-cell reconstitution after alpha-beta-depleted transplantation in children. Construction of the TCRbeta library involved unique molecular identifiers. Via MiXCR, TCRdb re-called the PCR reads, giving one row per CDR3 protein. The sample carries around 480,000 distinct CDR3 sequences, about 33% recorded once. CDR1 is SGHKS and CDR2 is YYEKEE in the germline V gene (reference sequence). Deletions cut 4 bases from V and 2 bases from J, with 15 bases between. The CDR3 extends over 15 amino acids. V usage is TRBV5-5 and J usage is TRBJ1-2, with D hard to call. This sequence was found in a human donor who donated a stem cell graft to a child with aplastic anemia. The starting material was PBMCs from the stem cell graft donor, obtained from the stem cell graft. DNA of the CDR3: TGTGCCAGCAGCCCAAATGCGCGCACCAACTATGGCTACACCTTC. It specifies CASSPNARTNYGYTF.